This is a list of T cell receptor beta chains from one sample in a study of T cells in Graves' hyperthyroidism and ophthalmopathy. TCRdb passed the multiplex PCR reads through MiXCR, listing each CDR3 protein once. The profile shows a few hundred thousand distinct CDR3 sequences, roughly 18% of them singletons. Source material: blood. The receptor set was obtained from a man aged 18 to 30 with Graves' ophthalmopathy. Both conserved end residues are trimmed from each CDR3. The size of a clone is reported for some rows only, either as once, few or many, or as a class for expanded clones.

TRBV7-3,15,NA,ASSPAGGESGANVLT
TRBV18,11,NA,ASSRDRGEGYT
TRBV20-1,12,NA,SATGTGGYQPQH
TRBV5-1,10,many,ASSLEGYEAF
TRBV3-1,10,many,ASSQNDQPQH
TRBV6-1,13,many,ASSPRTSGSYEQY
TRBV2,11,many,ASSEGGAEKLF
TRBV5-1,14,few,ASSLTGTGGQETQY
TRBV10-2,12,many,ASSAGGAAQPQH
TRBV7-9,12,many,ASSLAVGADTQY
TRBV6-2/TRBV6-3,12,NA,ASSAYSGADTQY
TRBV27,12,NA,ASSSRGYTGELF
TRBV18,12,many,ASSPPAHTGELF
TRBV11-2,14,NA,ASSQFPAGRTYEQY
TRBV6-1,15,many,ASSEARGLQTHYEQY
TRBV10-3,12,many,AIGERLGAYEQF
TRBV18,14,many,ASSPLSSGNQETQY
TRBV11-1,10,many,ASSSGQGGYT
TRBV2,12,many,ASKPRGSYNEQF
TRBV27,13,NA,ASSSGPGDTGELF
TRBV12-3/TRBV12-4,13,many,ASSLSRLRGLEAF
TRBV18,13,many,ASSPSRGNNQPQH
TRBV28,11,NA,ASSFGATDTQY
TRBV20-1,12,many,SAASGARGETQY
TRBV6-2/TRBV6-3,13,NA,ASSHTAGPSYEQY
TRBV19,13,NA,ASSTGTGGNQPQH
TRBV3-1,10,many,ASTFGEGEQY
TRBV7-6,15,NA,ASSPGQSRVYNSPLH
TRBV6-1,14,NA,ASSRDPVRSGNTIY
TRBV6-1,13,many,ASSDRVGGGQPQH
TRBV7-9,13,few,ASSLGTVSGNTIY
TRBV3-1,10,many,ASSLGGGEQF
TRBV24-1,10,NA,ATSPGTGELF
TRBV20-1,11,many,SAWTGAGEKLF
TRBV2,13,once,ASSAHRDSGNTIY
TRBV6-5,11,NA,ASSYSRFYGYT
TRBV11-2,17,NA,ASSPGGGALFSSYNEQF
TRBV12-3/TRBV12-4,9,many,ASSLTGEAF
TRBV11-2,12,NA,ASSPGGGADEQF
TRBV27,11,NA,ASRADGSLEQY